The 32 T cell receptor beta chains in this list originate from one sample, sequenced in a study of blood T cell repertoires in COVID-19. Here immunoSEQ multiplex PCR was the method, and the copy in TCRdb shows in-frame clones only, minus some. The sample shows tens of thousands of clones, roughly four fifths of them seen only once. Material: peripheral blood. Receptors originate from a human donor in a cohort sampled during active COVID-19.

This clone has just one count. The V and J genes are TRBV25-1 and TRBJ1-2; D gene unclear. The CDR3 is made up of 13 amino acids. Germline CDR1 is MGHDK and CDR2 is SYGVNS. Trimming took off 7 bases at V and 8 bases at J, with 17 bases between the two ends. The CDR3 sequence: CASKVSGARGYTF. The CDR3 coding sequence is TGTGCCAGCAAAGTATCGGGTGCGAGGGGCTACACCTTC.

V is TRBV2 and J is TRBJ2-7; D is uncertain. The CDR3 is 12 amino acids. Looked up from germline, CDR1 is SNHLY and CDR2 is FYNNEI. Trimming left V 5 bases short and J 0 bases short, with 5 bases between. As DNA, the CDR3 is TGTGCCAGCAGTTCCAGCTCCTACGAGCAGTACTTC. Translation: CASSSSSYEQYF.

The V gene is TRBV7-9, the J gene TRBJ1-4; D ambiguous. With 11 bases removed from V and 4 bases from J, the gap between germline ends came to 14 bases. CDR3 length: 13 amino acids. Germline V gene data show CDR1 as SEHNR and CDR2 as FQNEAQ (reference sequence). The CDR3 DNA sequence: TGTGCCTCCGCGGTGCGGAATAATGAAAAACTGTTTTTT. As protein: CASAVRNNEKLFF.

The chain combines TRBV18 with TRBJ1-1; D ambiguous. The CDR3 covers 17 residues. Germline V gives CDR1 KGHSH, CDR2 LQKENI. V was cut by 1 base and J by 1 base, with 16 bases left in between. This CDR3 is CASSPQGAKISNTEAFF. As DNA, the CDR3 is TGTGCCAGCTCACCACAAGGAGCGAAGATCTCGAACACTGAAGCTTTCTTT.

V and J are TRBV4-3 and TRBJ2-5; TRBD1 matches at 9 bases. The CDR3 runs to 15 residues. The germline gives CDR1 LGHNA, CDR2 YSLEER. Trimming took 3 bases from V and 5 from J; bases not matched to a gene: 7. In DNA, the CDR3 is TGCGCCAGCAGCCAGTTACAGGGGGCAGGGGAGACCCAGTACTTC. Its protein product is CASSQLQGAGETQYF.

This clone was recorded once. The chain employs TRBV3-1 (or the pseudogene TRBV3-2) and TRBJ1-2, with D tentatively TRBD1 (6 bases). V lost 4 bases to trimming and J lost 8 bases, with 11 bases between them. The CDR3 has 12 amino acids. Germline CDR1 and CDR2: LGHDT and YNNKEL (reference sequence). This chain's CDR3 is CASSLEQGGYTF. The CDR3 DNA reads TGTGCCAGCAGCCTTGAACAGGGAGGCTACACCTTC.

This CDR3 is CASSPLSGANVLTF. For the CDR3, the DNA is TGTGCCAGCTCACCCCTCTCTGGGGCCAACGTCCTGACTTTC. The chain recombines TRBV18 with TRBJ2-6; D is unclear. The CDR3 runs to 14 residues. V dropped 3 bases and J dropped 0 bases, with 3 bases sitting between them. The germline gives CDR1 KGHSH, CDR2 LQKENI.

This rearrangement joins TRBV6-4 to TRBJ1-1; TRBD1 might be the D (6 bases). CDR3 size: 16 residues. Trimming left V 0 bases short and J 3 bases short, with 14 bases between. Germline V CDR1 and CDR2: MRHNA, SNTAGT. In nucleotides, the CDR3 is TGTGCCAGCAGTGACTCGTACCGACCAGGGGACACTGAAGCTTTCTTT. This gives the protein CASSDSYRPGDTEAFF.

The rearrangement links TRBV4-1 to TRBJ2-7; 8 nucleotides align to TRBD1. CDR1 and CDR2 (germline): MGHRA, YSYEKL. V trimming: 1 base; J trimming: 2 bases; junction bases outside the gene matches: 1. The CDR3 has 14 amino acids. The CDR3 DNA follows: TGCGCCAGCAGCCAAGGGACAGGGACCTACGAGCAGTACTTC. Translated, it gives CASSQGTGTYEQYF.

The CDR3, as DNA: TGTGCCAGTTCCATTCGGGACAGACAAGAGACCCAGTACTTC. The encoded protein is CASSIRDRQETQYF. The V gene is TRBV19, the J gene TRBJ2-5, with 7 bases matching TRBD1. Germline loops: CDR1 LNHDA, CDR2 SQIVND (reference sequence). This CDR3 comprises 14 residues. Germline trimming cut 8 bases from V and 2 bases from J; bases unmatched to any gene: 8.

The V and J genes are TRBV6-1 and TRBJ1-5; D remains unclear. Germline-derived CDR1 and CDR2 are MNHNS and SASEGT. The CDR3 totals 13 residues. V lost 3 bases to trimming and J lost 1 base, with 4 bases between them. The CDR3 DNA follows: TGTGCCAGCAGTGAGCGAAGCAATCAGCCCCAGCATTTT. It yields the protein CASSERSNQPQHF.

The chain combines TRBV7-3 with TRBJ2-5; 9 bases match TRBD1. The CDR3 extends over 14 amino acids. Germline CDR1 is SGHTA and CDR2 is FQGTGA. With 4 bases clipped from V and 6 bases from J, the junction kept 6 bases outside the gene matches. The CDR3 region has the DNA TGTGCCAGCAGCTCCGGGACAGGGAGCAAGACCCAGTACTTC. Its translation is CASSSGTGSKTQYF.

This sequence joins TRBV5-7 and TRBJ2-6; D perhaps matches TRBD1 (6 bases). TRBV5-7 is assigned to the ORF class and has an uncertain function. The CDR3 totals 15 residues. V was shortened by 5 bases and J by 1 base, with 10 bases between the two germline ends. This CDR3 reads CASRPTGSGANVLTF. The CDR3 coding sequence is TGTGCCAGCAGACCTACAGGGTCTGGGGCCAACGTCCTGACTTTC.

This clone was found a few times. The rearrangement links TRBV7-2 to TRBJ2-7; 7 bases agree with TRBD1. The CDR3 is made up of 15 amino acids. The germline V gene has CDR1 SGHTA and CDR2 FQGNSA. Losses at the gene ends were 4 bases for V and 0 bases for J; bases not matched to a gene: 6. The CDR3 region has the DNA TGTGCCAGCAGCTCCTCCGGGACAGTCTCCTACGAGCAGTACTTC. Its protein product is CASSSSGTVSYEQYF.

The chain carries TRBV7-2 and TRBJ2-3; 7 bases line up with TRBD2. V was pared by 5 bases and J by 9 bases, with 14 bases of the junction left unmatched. CDR1 and CDR2 (germline): SGHTA, FQGNSA. This CDR3 is built from 15 residues. CDR3 residues: CASSQVASGTATQYF. CDR3 DNA: TGTGCCAGCAGCCAAGTGGCTAGCGGAACAGCGACGCAGTATTTT. Based on the CDR3 plus reference TRBV7-2 and TRBJ2-3, the full variable domain is GAGVSQSPSNKVTEKGKDVELRCDPISGHTALYWYRQSLGQGLEFLIYFQGNSAPDKSGLPSDRFSAERTGGSVSTLTIQRTQQEDSAVYLCASSQVASGTATQYFGPGTRLTVL.

This clone was recorded once. The limits of the CDR3 on the DNA are not certain, so only TCRdb's listed CDR3 is given. Here the CDR3 reads CASSSSSEQYF. The chain employs TRBV6-2 or TRBV6-3 and TRBJ2-7; TRBD2, the D gene given by the table, was not confirmed from the DNA. Termini included, the CDR3 measures 11 amino acids. The V gene's germline CDR1 is MNHEY and CDR2 SVGEGT.

The chain uses TRBV5-1 and TRBJ1-1; the D gene is possibly TRBD1 (6 bases). Germline-derived CDR1 and CDR2 are SGHRS and YFSETQ. CDR3 length equals 15 residues. V shed 0 bases and J shed 0 bases, with 9 bases lying between them. CDR3 region: CASSLATGMNTEAFF. In DNA form, the CDR3 reads TGCGCCAGCAGCTTGGCGACAGGTATGAACACTGAAGCTTTCTTT.

The chain is built from TRBV7-9 and TRBJ2-7, with 8 bases lining up with TRBD1. Trimming cost V 5 bases and J 6 bases; bases outside gene matches: 9. Germline V lookup: CDR1 SEHNR, CDR2 FQNEAQ (reference sequence). CDR3 length: 14 amino acids. The CDR3 sequence is CASSQTGGRPEQYF. Written as DNA, the CDR3 is TGTGCCAGCAGCCAAACAGGGGGACGGCCCGAGCAGTACTTC.

This chain links TRBV6-5 with TRBJ2-5, with 7 bases lining up with TRBD2. The germline gives CDR1 MNHEY, CDR2 SVGAGI. The CDR3 loop spans 14 amino acids. V lost 10 bases and J lost 2; bases outside the gene matches: 10. CDR3 DNA: TGTGCCACCGGGAGCACGGGGGGTCAAGAGACCCAGTACTTC. It specifies CATGSTGGQETQYF.

The chain carries TRBV9 and TRBJ2-3, with 8 positions matching TRBD2. The V segment lost 6 bases and the J segment 2 bases; nucleotides outside the gene matches: 5. The CDR3 extends over 14 amino acids. Germline CDR1 SGDLS, CDR2 YYNGEE. CDR3 sequence (DNA): TGTGCCAGCACTGGCGGGGGGTACACAGATACGCAGTATTTT. This sequence encodes CASTGGGYTDTQYF.

The V and J genes are TRBV5-8 and TRBJ2-5; 8 positions match TRBD2. Germline CDR1 is SGHTS and CDR2 is YDEGEE. The CDR3 is made up of 14 amino acids. V lost 4 bases, J lost 3 bases, and 5 bases stayed unmatched. The CDR3 DNA is TGTGCCAGCAGCAGGGGGACTAGGGAAGAGACCCAGTACTTC. Its translation is CASSRGTREETQYF.

The rearrangement joins TRBV7-2 to TRBJ2-1; weak D call: TRBD1 (6 bases). The CDR3 is made up of 14 amino acids. Trimming removed 5 bases at V and 2 bases at J, with 10 bases between. CDR1 and CDR2 from the germline V gene are SGHTA and FQGNSA. CDR3 DNA sequence: TGTGCCAGCAGCCCAGGGGTTGCCTACAATGAGCAGTTCTTC. It is translated as CASSPGVAYNEQFF. Complete variable domain (other parts from reference TRBV7-2 and TRBJ2-1): GAGVSQSPSNKVTEKGKDVELRCDPISGHTALYWYRQSLGQGLEFLIYFQGNSAPDKSGLPSDRFSAERTGGSVSTLTIQRTQQEDSAVYLCASSPGVAYNEQFFGPGTRLTVL.

V usage is TRBV11-2 and J usage is TRBJ2-1; possibly TRBD2 for D (5 bases). CDR1 SGHAT and CDR2 FQNNGV come from the germline V gene. Deletions cut 3 bases from V and 6 bases from J, with 24 bases between. The CDR3 totals 18 residues. CDR3 in DNA: TGTGCCAGCAGCTTTCTCGCCTCGCTAGCCGCACGGGGCAATGAGCAGTTCTTC. Residues: CASSFLASLAARGNEQFF.

The chain combines TRBV19 with TRBJ1-5; D remains ambiguous. CDR1 and CDR2 from the germline V gene are LNHDA and SQIVND (reference sequence). Trimming stripped 7 bases from V and 0 bases from J, with 13 bases between. CDR3 length: 15 residues. This chain's CDR3 is CASKAAGSSNQPQHF. The CDR3 DNA reads as TGTGCCAGTAAGGCGGCCGGCAGTAGCAATCAGCCCCAGCATTTT.

The chain combines TRBV18 with TRBJ2-2; 7 nucleotides align to TRBD1. This CDR3 spans 16 amino acids. The trim removed 0 bases at V and 2 bases at J, leaving 3 bases unmatched. The V gene's germline CDR1 is KGHSH and CDR2 LQKENI. The CDR3 DNA sequence: TGTGCCAGCTCACCACCCGGGACAGAAAACACCGGGGAGCTGTTTTTT. Amino acids: CASSPPGTENTGELFF.

The chain employs TRBV25-1 and TRBJ1-1, with D possibly matching TRBD1 (6 bases). V was pared by 2 bases and J by 4 bases, with 8 bases between. CDR1 and CDR2 (germline): MGHDK, SYGVNS. CDR3 length equals 13 residues. CDR3 nucleotides: TGTGCCAGCAGTGAACCAGGGGCCACTGAAGCTTTCTTT. Encoded protein: CASSEPGATEAFF.

This chain links TRBV11-2 with TRBJ1-1, with a tentative D call TRBD1 (6 bases). Trimming left V 5 bases short and J 1 base short, with 20 bases between. This CDR3 is built from 17 residues. Germline V gene data show CDR1 as SGHAT and CDR2 as FQNNGV. The CDR3: CASSPIIGGTQNTEAFF. The CDR3 DNA follows: TGTGCCAGCAGCCCAATTATTGGGGGCACTCAGAACACTGAAGCTTTCTTT.

CDR3: CASSFLAGGGTEAFF. CDR3 nucleotide sequence: TGTGCCAGCAGTTTCTTAGCTGGGGGGGGGACTGAAGCTTTCTTT. The rearrangement joins TRBV6-5 to TRBJ1-1; TRBD1 might be the D (5 bases). This CDR3 is built from 15 residues. Per germline, CDR1 MNHEY and CDR2 SVGAGI. V was shortened by 4 bases and J by 5 bases, with 17 bases between the two germline ends.

V gene TRBV18 combines with J gene TRBJ1-6; tentative D call: TRBD1 (5 bases). Germline CDR1 KGHSH, CDR2 LQKENI. The CDR3 is 15 residues long. Trimming took 6 bases from V and 7 from J, leaving 16 bases between them. CDR3 in DNA: TGTGCCAGCTCGGACGGGGGGAAGGAAAATTCACCCCTCCACTTT. Encoded protein: CASSDGGKENSPLHF.

J is TRBJ2-7 and V is TRBV18; weak D call: TRBD2 (5 bases). Trimming removed 3 bases from V and 5 bases from J, with 20 bases in between. CDR1 is KGHSH and CDR2 is LQKENI in the germline V gene. The CDR3 loop spans 16 amino acids. The CDR3 loop is CASSPAVASIPHEQYF. The CDR3, as DNA: TGTGCCAGCTCACCCGCGGTAGCGTCTATCCCCCACGAGCAGTACTTC.

This chain links TRBV15 with TRBJ2-7, with D unresolved. Between the trimmed V and J ends, which lost 3 bases and 3 bases, there was a span of 9 bases. Germline V gives CDR1 LNHNV, CDR2 YYDKDF (reference sequence). The CDR3 loop spans 13 amino acids. This CDR3 reads CATSRIGGYEQYF. In DNA form, the CDR3 reads TGTGCCACCAGCAGGATCGGTGGCTACGAGCAGTACTTC. Looking up the rest from reference TRBV15 and TRBJ2-7 gives the full variable domain: DAMVIQNPRYQVTQFGKPVTLSCSQTLNHNVMYWYQQKSSQAPKLLFHYYDKDFNNEADTPDNFQSRRPNTSFCFLDIRSPGLGDTAMYLCATSRIGGYEQYFGPGTRLTVT.

The V call is TRBV5-4, the J call TRBJ1-5; the D gene is possibly TRBD1 (6 bases). There are 13 residues in the CDR3. Germline CDR1 is SGHNT and CDR2 is YYREEE (reference sequence). V lost 2 bases to trimming and J lost 6 bases, with 9 bases between them. The CDR3 nucleotides are TGTGCCAGCAGCTTTTCAGGGGTTCAGCCCCAGCATTTT. Amino acids: CASSFSGVQPQHF.